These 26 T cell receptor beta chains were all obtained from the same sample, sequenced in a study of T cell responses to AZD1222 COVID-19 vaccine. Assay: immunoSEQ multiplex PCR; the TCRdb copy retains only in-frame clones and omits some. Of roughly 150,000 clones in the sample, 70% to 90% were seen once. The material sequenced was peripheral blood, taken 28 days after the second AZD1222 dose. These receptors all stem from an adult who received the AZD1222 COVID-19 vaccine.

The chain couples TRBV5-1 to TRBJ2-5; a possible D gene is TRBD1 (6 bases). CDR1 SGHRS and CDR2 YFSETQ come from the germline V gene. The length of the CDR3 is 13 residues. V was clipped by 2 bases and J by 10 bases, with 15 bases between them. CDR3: CASSLHRPGDQYF. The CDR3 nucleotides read TGCGCCAGCAGCTTACACAGGCCAGGGGACCAGTACTTC. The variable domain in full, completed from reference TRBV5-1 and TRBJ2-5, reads KAGVTQTPRYLIKTRGQQVTLSCSPISGHRSVSWYQQTPGQGLQFLFEYFSETQRNKGNFPGRFSGRQFSNSRSEMNVSTLELGDSALYLCASSLHRPGDQYFGPGTRLLVL.

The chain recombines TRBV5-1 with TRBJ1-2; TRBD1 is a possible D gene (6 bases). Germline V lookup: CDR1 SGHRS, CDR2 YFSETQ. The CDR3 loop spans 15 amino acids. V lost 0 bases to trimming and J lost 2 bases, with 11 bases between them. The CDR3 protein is CASSLAQGRNYGYTF. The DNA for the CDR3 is TGCGCCAGCAGCTTGGCACAGGGAAGGAACTATGGCTACACCTTC.

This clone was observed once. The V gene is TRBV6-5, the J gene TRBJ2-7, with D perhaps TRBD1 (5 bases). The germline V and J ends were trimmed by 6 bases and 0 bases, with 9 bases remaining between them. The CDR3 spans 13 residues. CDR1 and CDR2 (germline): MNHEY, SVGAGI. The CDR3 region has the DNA TGTGCCAGCAGCCTCAGGGCCTCCTACGAGCAGTACTTC. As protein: CASSLRASYEQYF.

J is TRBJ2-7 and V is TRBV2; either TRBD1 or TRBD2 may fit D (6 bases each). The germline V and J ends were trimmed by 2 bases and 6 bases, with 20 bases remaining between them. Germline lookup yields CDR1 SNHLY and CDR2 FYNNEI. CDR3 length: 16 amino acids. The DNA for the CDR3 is TGTGCCAGCAGTGAATTAAACGTCGGGGGCTCTGGCGAGCAGTACTTC. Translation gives CASSELNVGGSGEQYF.

The CDR3 loop is CASSPTPDRAVGELFF. DNA for the CDR3: TGTGCCAGCTCACCGACCCCGGACAGGGCCGTCGGGGAGCTGTTTTTT. The chain has TRBV18 and TRBJ2-2, with 8 bases matching TRBD1. The CDR3 is made up of 16 amino acids. In germline, CDR1 is KGHSH, CDR2 LQKENI. Trimming removed 3 bases from V and 7 bases from J; junction bases left unmatched: 10. Drawing the rest from reference TRBV18 and TRBJ2-2, the complete variable domain is NAGVMQNPRHLVRRRGQEARLRCSPMKGHSHVYWYRQLPEEGLKFMVYLQKENIIDESGMPKERFSAEFPKEGPSILRIQQVVRGDSAAYFCASSPTPDRAVGELFFGEGSRLTVL.

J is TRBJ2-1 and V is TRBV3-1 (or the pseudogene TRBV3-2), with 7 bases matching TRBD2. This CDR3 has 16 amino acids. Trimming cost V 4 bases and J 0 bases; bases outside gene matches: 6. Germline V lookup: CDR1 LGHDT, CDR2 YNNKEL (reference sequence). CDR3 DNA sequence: TGTGCCAGCAGCCTCCGCGGGGGATACTCCTACAATGAGCAGTTCTTC. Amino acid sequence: CASSLRGGYSYNEQFF.

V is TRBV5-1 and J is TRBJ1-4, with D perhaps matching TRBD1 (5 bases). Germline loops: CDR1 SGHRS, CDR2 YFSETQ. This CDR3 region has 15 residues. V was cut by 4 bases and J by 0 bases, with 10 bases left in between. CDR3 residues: CASSRQLSTNEKLFF. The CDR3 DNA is TGCGCCAGCAGCCGACAGCTCTCAACTAATGAAAAACTGTTTTTT.

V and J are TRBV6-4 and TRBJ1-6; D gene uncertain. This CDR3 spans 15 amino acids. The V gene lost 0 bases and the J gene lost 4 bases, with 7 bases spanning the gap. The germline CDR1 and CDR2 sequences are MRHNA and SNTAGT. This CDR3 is CASSDSRSYNSPLHF. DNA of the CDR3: TGTGCCAGCAGTGACTCCCGCTCTTATAATTCACCCCTCCACTTT.

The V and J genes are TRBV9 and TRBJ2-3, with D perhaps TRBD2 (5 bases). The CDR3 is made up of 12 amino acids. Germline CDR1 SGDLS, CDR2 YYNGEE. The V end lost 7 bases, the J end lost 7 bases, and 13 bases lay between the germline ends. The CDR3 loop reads CASRGMGNTQYF. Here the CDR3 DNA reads TGTGCCAGCCGAGGGATGGGGAATACGCAGTATTTT.

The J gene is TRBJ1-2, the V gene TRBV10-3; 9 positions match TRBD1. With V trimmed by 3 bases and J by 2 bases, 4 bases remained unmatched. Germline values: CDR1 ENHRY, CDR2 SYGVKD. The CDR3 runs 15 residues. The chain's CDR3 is CAISEQGTGNYGYTF. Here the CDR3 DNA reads TGTGCCATCAGTGAACAAGGGACAGGGAACTATGGCTACACCTTC.

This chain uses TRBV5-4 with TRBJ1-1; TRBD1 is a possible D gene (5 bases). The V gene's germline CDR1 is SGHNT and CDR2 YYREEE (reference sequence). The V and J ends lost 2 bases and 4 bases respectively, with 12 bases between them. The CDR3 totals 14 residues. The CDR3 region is CASSLGQGGTEAFF. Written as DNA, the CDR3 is TGTGCCAGCAGCTTAGGGCAGGGAGGCACTGAAGCTTTCTTT. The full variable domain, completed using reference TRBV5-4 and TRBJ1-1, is ETGVTQSPTHLIKTRGQQVTLRCSSQSGHNTVSWYQQALGQGPQFIFQYYREEENGRGNFPPRFSGLQFPNYSSELNVNALELDDSALYLCASSLGQGGTEAFFGQGTRLTVV.

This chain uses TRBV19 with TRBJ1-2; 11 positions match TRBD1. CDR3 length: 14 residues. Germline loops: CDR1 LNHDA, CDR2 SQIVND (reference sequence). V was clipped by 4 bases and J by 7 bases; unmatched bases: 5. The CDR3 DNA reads TGTGCCAGTAGTACCCGGACAGGGGGCATTGGCTACACCTTC. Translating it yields CASSTRTGGIGYTF. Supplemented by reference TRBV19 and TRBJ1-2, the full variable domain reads DGGITQSPKYLFRKEGQNVTLSCEQNLNHDAMYWYRQDPGQGLRLIYYSQIVNDFQKGDIAEGYSVSREKKESFPLTVTSAQKNPTAFYLCASSTRTGGIGYTFGSGTRLTVV.

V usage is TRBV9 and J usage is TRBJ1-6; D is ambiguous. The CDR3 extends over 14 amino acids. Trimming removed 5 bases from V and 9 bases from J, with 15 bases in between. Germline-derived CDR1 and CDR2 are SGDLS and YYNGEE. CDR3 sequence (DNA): TGTGCCAGCAGTGAGAAGACGGGGATTTCACCCCTCCACTTT. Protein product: CASSEKTGISPLHF.

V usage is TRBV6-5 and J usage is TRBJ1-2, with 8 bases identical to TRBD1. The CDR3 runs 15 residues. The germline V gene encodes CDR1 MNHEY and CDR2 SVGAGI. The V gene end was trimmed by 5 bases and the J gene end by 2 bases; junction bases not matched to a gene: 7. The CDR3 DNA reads TGTGCCAGCAGTAAATCGACAGGGGAAAACTATGGCTACACCTTC. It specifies CASSKSTGENYGYTF.

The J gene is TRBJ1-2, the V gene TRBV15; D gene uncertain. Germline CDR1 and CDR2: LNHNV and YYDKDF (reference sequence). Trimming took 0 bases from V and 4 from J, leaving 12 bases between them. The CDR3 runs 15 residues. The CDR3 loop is CATSRETHASYGYTF. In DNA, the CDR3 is TGTGCCACCAGCAGAGAGACACACGCTAGCTATGGCTACACCTTC.

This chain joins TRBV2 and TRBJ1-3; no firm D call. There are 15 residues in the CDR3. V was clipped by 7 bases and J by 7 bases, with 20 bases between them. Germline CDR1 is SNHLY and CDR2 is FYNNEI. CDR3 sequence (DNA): TGTGCCAGCACCTTGATGGATCCTCCGGGGAACACCATATATTTT. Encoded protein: CASTLMDPPGNTIYF. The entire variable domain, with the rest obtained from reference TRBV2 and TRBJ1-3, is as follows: EPEVTQTPSHQVTQMGQEVILRCVPISNHLYFYWYRQILGQKVEFLVSFYNNEISEKSEIFDDQFSVERPDGSNFTLKIRSTKLEDSAMYFCASTLMDPPGNTIYFGEGSWLTVV.

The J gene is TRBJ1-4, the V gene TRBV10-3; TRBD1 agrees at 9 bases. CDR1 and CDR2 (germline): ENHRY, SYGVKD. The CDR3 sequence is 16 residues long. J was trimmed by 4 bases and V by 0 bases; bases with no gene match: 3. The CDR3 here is CAISESTGQGNEKLFF. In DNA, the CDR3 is TGTGCCATCAGTGAGTCGACGGGACAGGGTAATGAAAAACTGTTTTTT.

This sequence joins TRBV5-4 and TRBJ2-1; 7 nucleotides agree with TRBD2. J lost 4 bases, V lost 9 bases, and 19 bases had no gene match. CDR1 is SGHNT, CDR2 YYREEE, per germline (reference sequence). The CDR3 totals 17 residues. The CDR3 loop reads CATAGGASGPIYNEQFF. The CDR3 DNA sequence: TGTGCCACAGCCGGAGGGGCTAGCGGTCCAATTTACAATGAGCAGTTCTTC.

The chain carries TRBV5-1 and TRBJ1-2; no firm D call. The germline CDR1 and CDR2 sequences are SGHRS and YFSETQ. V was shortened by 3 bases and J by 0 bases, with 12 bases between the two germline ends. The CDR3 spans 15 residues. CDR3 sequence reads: CASSYFGRANYGYTF. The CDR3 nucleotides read TGCGCCAGCAGCTATTTTGGACGGGCTAACTATGGCTACACCTTC.

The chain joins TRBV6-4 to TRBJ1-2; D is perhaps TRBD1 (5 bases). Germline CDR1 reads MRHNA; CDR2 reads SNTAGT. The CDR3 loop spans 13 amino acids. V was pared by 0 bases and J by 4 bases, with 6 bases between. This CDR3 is CASSDSTVYGYTF. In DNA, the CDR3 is TGTGCCAGCAGTGACTCGACAGTCTATGGCTACACCTTC.

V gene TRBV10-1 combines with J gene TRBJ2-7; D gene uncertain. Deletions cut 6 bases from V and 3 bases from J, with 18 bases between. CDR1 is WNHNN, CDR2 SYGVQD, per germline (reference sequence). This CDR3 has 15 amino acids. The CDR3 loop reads CASSATLTGDYEQYF. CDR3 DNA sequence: TGCGCCAGCAGCGCAACATTGACTGGGGACTACGAGCAGTACTTC.

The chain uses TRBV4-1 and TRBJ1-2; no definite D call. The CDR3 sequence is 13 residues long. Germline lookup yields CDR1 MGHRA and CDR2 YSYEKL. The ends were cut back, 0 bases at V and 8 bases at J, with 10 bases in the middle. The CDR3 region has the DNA TGCGCCAGCAGCCAAGATATCGGAAGGGGCTACACCTTC. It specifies CASSQDIGRGYTF.

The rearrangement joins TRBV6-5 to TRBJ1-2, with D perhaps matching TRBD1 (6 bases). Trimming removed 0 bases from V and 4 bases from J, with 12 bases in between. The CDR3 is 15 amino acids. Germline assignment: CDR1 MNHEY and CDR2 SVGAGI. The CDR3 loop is CASSYSIGTIYGYTF. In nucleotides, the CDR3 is TGTGCCAGCAGTTACTCGATTGGGACAATCTATGGCTACACCTTC.

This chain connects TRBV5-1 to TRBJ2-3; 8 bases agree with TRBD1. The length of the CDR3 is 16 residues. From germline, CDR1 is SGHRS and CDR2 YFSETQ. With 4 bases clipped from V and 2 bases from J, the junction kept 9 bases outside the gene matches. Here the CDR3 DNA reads TGCGCCAGCAGCCCCTTCGGGACAGGTGCCACAGATACGCAGTATTTT. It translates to CASSPFGTGATDTQYF. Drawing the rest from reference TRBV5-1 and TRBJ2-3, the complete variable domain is KAGVTQTPRYLIKTRGQQVTLSCSPISGHRSVSWYQQTPGQGLQFLFEYFSETQRNKGNFPGRFSGRQFSNSRSEMNVSTLELGDSALYLCASSPFGTGATDTQYFGPGTRLTVL.

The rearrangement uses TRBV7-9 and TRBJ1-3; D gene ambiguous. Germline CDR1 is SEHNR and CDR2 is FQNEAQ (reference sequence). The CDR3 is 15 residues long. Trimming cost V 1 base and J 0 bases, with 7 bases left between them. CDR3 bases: TGTGCCAGCAGCTTAGTTTCTGTCTCTGGAAACACCATATATTTT. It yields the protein CASSLVSVSGNTIYF.

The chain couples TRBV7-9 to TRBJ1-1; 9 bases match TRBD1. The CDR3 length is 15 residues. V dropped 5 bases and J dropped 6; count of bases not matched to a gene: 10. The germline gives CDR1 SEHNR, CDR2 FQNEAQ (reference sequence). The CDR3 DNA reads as TGTGCCAGCAGCCCGAGGAACAGGGGGCGTTCTGAAGCTTTCTTT. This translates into CASSPRNRGRSEAFF.